This T cell receptor beta chain appears in the sequencing data of a study of blood T cell repertoires in COVID-19. Trimming stripped 5 bases from V and 1 base from J, with 8 bases between. CDR3 length: 13 amino acids. Assay used: immunoSEQ multiplex PCR; TCRdb lists only in-frame clones, some missing. The sample contains 120,000 to 150,000 clones, approximately 89% of which appear only once. This receptor was obtained from a human donor in a cohort sampled during active COVID-19. This chain uses TRBV12-3 or TRBV12-4 with TRBJ1-1; D is unclear. The sequenced material came from peripheral blood. In DNA form, the CDR3 reads TGTGCCAGCAGTCTCGGGGAGAACACTGAAGCTTTCTTT. It yields the protein CASSLGENTEAFF.